Following are 19 T cell receptor beta chains from one sample sequenced in a study of T cell responses to AZD1222 COVID-19 vaccine. Assay: immunoSEQ multiplex PCR; the TCRdb copy retains only in-frame clones and omits some. This sample has 150,000 to 200,000 clones, with roughly 91% found just once. Sequences were derived from peripheral blood, sampled on day 0 of AZD1222 vaccination. The receptors derive from an adult in good health.

The chain links TRBV11-3 to TRBJ2-1; D possibly corresponds to TRBD2 (6 bases). Per the germline V gene, CDR1 is SGHNT and CDR2 is YENEEA. Deletions cut 3 bases from V and 10 bases from J, with 7 bases between. CDR3 length equals 11 residues. The CDR3 DNA is TGTGCCAGCAGCTTTCGGGGGGAGCAGTTCTTC. It encodes CASSFRGEQFF.

The chain is built from TRBV15 and TRBJ2-1; D might be TRBD1 (6 bases). Germline V lookup: CDR1 LNHNV, CDR2 YYDKDF (reference sequence). V was pared by 2 bases and J by 6 bases, with 14 bases between. The CDR3 sequence is 15 residues long. CDR3 in amino acids: CATSRPQGSLNEQFF. Written as DNA, the CDR3 is TGTGCCACCAGCAGACCCCAGGGGTCTCTCAATGAGCAGTTCTTC.

The chain couples TRBV28 to TRBJ2-7; 13 nucleotides agree with TRBD2. CDR1 is MDHEN, CDR2 SYDVKM, per germline. The CDR3 is made up of 15 amino acids. The V segment lost 11 bases and the J segment 0 bases; nucleotides outside the gene matches: 7. CDR3 DNA: TGTGCCGCGGGGAGGACTAGCGGGAGCTCCTACGAGCAGTACTTC. Residues: CAAGRTSGSSYEQYF.

The V and J genes are TRBV4-2 and TRBJ1-1; TRBD1 aligns across 10 bases. V lost 0 bases, J lost 3 bases, and 4 bases stayed unmatched. CDR1 is LGHNA and CDR2 is YNFKEQ in the germline V gene. This CDR3 comprises 16 residues. The CDR3 nucleotides read TGTGCCAGCAGCCAAGATTCGACAGGGGGCCACACTGAAGCTTTCTTT. Protein product: CASSQDSTGGHTEAFF.

The chain recombines TRBV5-1 with TRBJ1-1; a possible D gene is TRBD1 (6 bases). Trimming left V 6 bases short and J 3 bases short, with 15 bases between. The CDR3 runs to 14 residues. From germline, CDR1 is SGHRS and CDR2 YFSETQ. The CDR3 coding sequence is TGCGCCAGCATAGAGGGGGTCCGGGACACTGAAGCTTTCTTT. Encoded protein: CASIEGVRDTEAFF.

The V and J genes are TRBV28 and TRBJ1-6; no reliable D call. Between the trimmed V and J ends, which lost 5 bases and 0 bases, there was a span of 8 bases. Germline CDR1 MDHEN, CDR2 SYDVKM. This CDR3 contains 15 residues. The CDR3, as DNA: TGTGCCAGCAGTACACAACGCTCCTATAATTCACCCCTCCACTTT. Amino acid sequence: CASSTQRSYNSPLHF.

The V call is TRBV6-5, the J call TRBJ1-5, with 10 bases that match TRBD1. J was trimmed by 7 bases and V by 8 bases; bases with no gene match: 5. Germline V gene data show CDR1 as MNHEY and CDR2 as SVGAGI. CDR3 length: 13 amino acids. CDR3 DNA sequence: TGTGCCAGCGGGACAGGGGTGGAACAGCCCCAGCATTTT. Protein product: CASGTGVEQPQHF.

This chain links TRBV28 with TRBJ1-1; D not certain. The CDR3 covers 13 residues. Deletions cut 4 bases from V and 1 base from J, with 7 bases between. CDR1 is MDHEN, CDR2 SYDVKM, per germline. The CDR3 sequence: CASSSRPNTEAFF. CDR3 nucleotide sequence: TGTGCCAGCAGTTCCAGACCGAACACTGAAGCTTTCTTT.

The gene calls are TRBV9 and TRBJ2-3; 9 nucleotides line up with TRBD2. CDR1 is SGDLS, CDR2 YYNGEE, per germline. V was clipped by 0 bases and J by 3 bases; unmatched bases: 5. This CDR3 spans 16 amino acids. The CDR3 reads CASSVGQTSGTDTQYF. The CDR3 DNA reads TGTGCCAGCAGCGTAGGTCAGACTAGCGGAACAGATACGCAGTATTTT. The full variable domain, rest sourced from reference TRBV9 and TRBJ2-3, is DSGVTQTPKHLITATGQRVTLRCSPRSGDLSVYWYQQSLDQGLQFLIQYYNGEERAKGNILERFSAQQFPDLHSELNLSSLELGDSALYFCASSVGQTSGTDTQYFGPGTRLTVL.

The J gene is TRBJ2-5, the V gene TRBV24-1; 7 nucleotides agree with TRBD1. The CDR3 contains 15 residues. V shed 3 bases, J shed 4 bases, and the junction held 7 bases outside the gene matches. Germline CDR1 reads KGHDR; CDR2 reads SFDVKD. CDR3 amino acids: CATSDPDRYGETQYF. The CDR3 bases are TGTGCCACCAGTGATCCGGACAGGTACGGAGAGACCCAGTACTTC.

CDR3 amino acids: CASSLGLSWDEETQYF. Here the CDR3 DNA reads TGTGCCAGCAGCTTAGGTCTATCTTGGGACGAAGAGACCCAGTACTTC. This chain links TRBV11-2 with TRBJ2-5; D possibly matches TRBD1 or TRBD2 (5 bases each). CDR1 and CDR2 from the germline V gene are SGHAT and FQNNGV. Trimming cost V 1 base and J 3 bases, with 15 bases left between them. This CDR3 contains 16 residues.

The chain links TRBV19 to TRBJ1-2, with D tentatively TRBD1 (5 bases). V gave up 7 bases and J gave up 5 bases, with 17 bases separating them. Germline V gene lookup returns CDR1 LNHDA and CDR2 SQIVND (reference sequence). This CDR3 region has 14 residues. The CDR3 DNA reads TGTGCCAGTACCCCGGGGCAGGGTGGATATGGCTACACCTTC. It codes for CASTPGQGGYGYTF.

V is TRBV5-1 and J is TRBJ2-7; D might be TRBD1 (7 bases). There are 15 residues in the CDR3. In germline, CDR1 is SGHRS, CDR2 YFSETQ. Trimming took 4 bases from V and 3 from J, leaving 17 bases between them. CDR3 coding DNA: TGCGCCAGCAGCGGGCGGACAGGAGGGGGCTACGAGCAGTACTTC. Translation: CASSGRTGGGYEQYF.

This clone occurred once. The chain is built from TRBV5-6 and TRBJ2-3, with D possibly being TRBD1 (6 bases). This CDR3 spans 13 amino acids. In germline, CDR1 is SGHDT, CDR2 YYEEEE. The V end was cut by 5 bases, the J end by 3 bases, with 10 bases between. CDR3 sequence: CASSRQETDTQYF. CDR3 coding DNA: TGTGCCAGCAGTAGACAGGAGACAGATACGCAGTATTTT.

V and J are TRBV7-9 and TRBJ1-2; TRBD1 might be the D (5 bases). This CDR3 has 13 amino acids. CDR1 is SEHNR, CDR2 FQNEAQ, per germline (reference sequence). The V end lost 1 base, the J end lost 2 bases, and 5 bases lay between the germline ends. CDR3 amino acids: CASSLEGNYGYTF. The DNA of the CDR3 is TGTGCCAGCAGCTTAGAGGGGAACTATGGCTACACCTTC.

The chain carries TRBV15 and TRBJ1-1; TRBD1 is a possible D gene (5 bases). Germline CDR1 is LNHNV and CDR2 is YYDKDF (reference sequence). The CDR3 loop spans 15 amino acids. Trimming took off 5 bases at V and 0 bases at J, with 13 bases between the two ends. The CDR3 DNA is TGTGCCACCAGCCCCAGGGCAGAGATGAACACTGAAGCTTTCTTT. Translation: CATSPRAEMNTEAFF.

V gene TRBV28 combines with J gene TRBJ2-2; 7 nucleotides match TRBD2. This CDR3 comprises 16 residues. CDR1 MDHEN and CDR2 SYDVKM come from the germline V gene. Trimming cost V 6 bases and J 0 bases; bases outside gene matches: 7. CDR3 protein: CASRSGGGANTGELFF. The CDR3 bases are TGTGCCAGCAGGTCCGGCGGGGGTGCGAACACCGGGGAGCTGTTTTTT.

V gene TRBV27 combines with J gene TRBJ1-6; 7 bases map to TRBD1. V dropped 6 bases and J dropped 10; count of bases not matched to a gene: 18. This CDR3 has 17 residues. CDR1 and CDR2 (germline): MNHEY, SMNVEV (reference sequence). This chain's CDR3 is CASRKLSTGASQSPLHF. The CDR3 DNA reads as TGTGCCAGCAGAAAACTCTCTACAGGGGCGTCCCAGTCACCCCTCCACTTT.

The chain uses TRBV6-1 and TRBJ2-6, with 8 nucleotides matching TRBD1. The V gene end was trimmed by 3 bases and the J gene end by 2 bases; junction bases not matched to a gene: 3. Germline assignment: CDR1 MNHNS and CDR2 SASEGT. The CDR3 covers 16 residues. CDR3 region: CASSEQGAPGANVLTF. The CDR3 DNA reads TGTGCCAGCAGTGAGCAGGGGGCTCCTGGGGCCAACGTCCTGACTTTC.